This is a list of T cell receptor beta chains from one sample in a study of T cells in Graves' hyperthyroidism and ophthalmopathy. One entry per CDR3 protein, called by TCRdb with MiXCR from the multiplex PCR reads. Among 150,000 or so distinct CDR3 sequences listed, 22% were seen once. Input material: blood. The receptors were sampled from a woman in her fifties or sixties with Graves' hyperthyroidism that later progressed to Graves' ophthalmopathy. The CDR3 runs from the conserved cysteine through the conserved F or W. The D gene is left open where the match is weak. Clone size is given for some rows only: seen once, a few or many times, or a class if the clone is expanded.

v_call	j_call	d_call	clone_size	cdr3_nt	cdr3_aa
TRBV2	TRBJ1-6	TRBD1	many	TGTGCCAGCAGCTTTGGGACAGCCTATAATTCACCCCTCCACTTT	CASSFGTAYNSPLHF
TRBV4-1	TRBJ2-7	TRBD1	many	TGCGCCAGCAGCCAAGAGGGACAGGGGGTCTACGAGCAGTACTTC	CASSQEGQGVYEQYF
TRBV20-1	TRBJ2-7	TRBD2	.	TGCAGTGCTCCGCGACTAGCGGGAGTCGGCGAGCAGTACTTC	CSAPRLAGVGEQYF
TRBV4-2	TRBJ2-3	.	.	TGTGCCAGCAGCCAAGAAGGAGGACCCGGCGCGCAGTATTTT	CASSQEGGPGAQYF
TRBV2	TRBJ2-4	TRBD2	many	TGTGCCAGCAGGGAGATAGCGGGTGGGGAAAACATTCAGTACTTC	CASREIAGGENIQYF
TRBV7-2	TRBJ2-7	TRBD2	many	TGTGCCAGCAGCTTATCGAGACTAGCGGGAGTGAAGCAGTACTTC	CASSLSRLAGVKQYF
TRBV7-9	TRBJ2-7	TRBD1	.	TGTGCCAGCAGCCCGAGTACGGGACAGTCATTCCACGAGCAGTACTTC	CASSPSTGQSFHEQYF
TRBV27	TRBJ2-7	TRBD2	many	TGTGCCAGCAGTTTCCGGTTAGCGGGGACCTTTTACGAGCAGTACTTC	CASSFRLAGTFYEQYF
TRBV28	TRBJ1-3	TRBD1	.	TGTGCCAGCAGTTTATTACAGGGGGGTGGAAACACCATATATTTT	CASSLLQGGGNTIYF
TRBV9	TRBJ2-7	.	.	TGTGCCAGCAGCGTAGTACCAGGGCCCAACTACGAGCAGTACTTC	CASSVVPGPNYEQYF
TRBV10-3	TRBJ1-2	TRBD1	.	TGTGCCATCAGGGGGACAGACTCGGATGGCTACACCTTC	CAIRGTDSDGYTF
TRBV10-3	TRBJ2-7	.	many	TGTGCCATCAGGCCCCTTCCCCATTTCGAGCAGTACTTC	CAIRPLPHFEQYF
TRBV20-1	TRBJ2-7	.	many	TGCAGTGCTGAGGCCCTGGGGCAAAGGGTCTACGAGCAGTACTTC	CSAEALGQRVYEQYF
TRBV2	TRBJ2-1	TRBD2	.	TGTGCCGGGACCCTAGCGGCTAACTACAATGAGCAGTTCTTC	CAGTLAANYNEQFF
TRBV7-3	TRBJ2-3	.	few	TGTGCCAGCAGCCGGTTAGGCGGAGGTAGCACAGATACGCAGTATTTT	CASSRLGGGSTDTQYF
TRBV5-1	TRBJ2-2	TRBD1	few	TGCGCCAGCAGGCCGACAGGGCCCAACACCGGGGAGCTGTTTTTT	CASRPTGPNTGELFF
TRBV30	TRBJ2-1	TRBD2	.	TGTGCCTGGAGTGGCCGACTAGCGGGAGGGAATGAGCAGTTCTTC	CAWSGRLAGGNEQFF
TRBV3-1	TRBJ2-5	.	many	TGTGCCAGCAGCCAAGACGACGAGACCCAGTACTTC	CASSQDDETQYF
TRBV24-1	TRBJ1-2	TRBD1	.	TGTGCCACCAGTGCGCGACAGGGGGCCTATGGCTACACCTTC	CATSARQGAYGYTF
TRBV6-5	TRBJ2-7	.	many	TGTGCCAGCAGTTACAAGGGTGGGTCAGGGGTCCGCTACGAGCAGTACTTC	CASSYKGGSGVRYEQYF
TRBV7-9	TRBJ2-2	TRBD1	.	TGTGCCAGCAGCTCGGGACAGGGGGCGCCCGGGGAGCTGTTTTTT	CASSSGQGAPGELFF
TRBV7-9	TRBJ1-1	.	many	TGTGCCAGCAGCTTAGGAGGTGCCGGGGGGGTGAATAAAGCTGAAGCTTTCTTT	CASSLGGAGGVNKAEAFF
TRBV27	TRBJ2-7	.	.	TGTGCCAGCAGTTTGCGGGGAGGCTACGAGCAGTACTTC	CASSLRGGYEQYF
TRBV6-1	TRBJ2-1	TRBD1	.	TGTGCCAGCAGACAGGGGTTGGGTGAGCAGTTCTTC	CASRQGLGEQFF
TRBV6-1	TRBJ1-1	.	many	TGTGCCAGCAGTTGGGGTACTGAAGCTTTCTTT	CASSWGTEAFF
TRBV7-9	TRBJ2-7	TRBD2	many	TGTGCCAGCAGTAATATCGGGACTAGTTTAGAGCAGTACTTC	CASSNIGTSLEQYF
TRBV14	TRBJ2-3	TRBD2	many	TGTGCCAGCAGCCAAGGATTCAGCGGGATGGCAGATACGCAGTATTTT	CASSQGFSGMADTQYF
TRBV28	TRBJ1-5	.	.	TGTGCCAGCAGCCAAGATTGGGGGGGCCCCCGCAATCAGCCCCAGCATTTT	CASSQDWGGPRNQPQHF
TRBV2	TRBJ2-1	TRBD2	many	TGTGCCACGAAGACTAGCGGCTCACGCAATGAGCAGTTCTTC	CATKTSGSRNEQFF
TRBV6-1	TRBJ2-2	TRBD1	.	TGTGCCAGCAGCCCCAAGGGGGCGCGAGACGGGGAGCTGTTTTTT	CASSPKGARDGELFF
TRBV9	TRBJ2-3	.	many	TGTGCCAGCAGCGCGCGGACTGACACAGATACGCAGTATTTT	CASSARTDTDTQYF
TRBV2	TRBJ2-7	TRBD2	.	TGTGCCAGCATTAGACTAGCGGGAGGCGAGCAGTACTTC	CASIRLAGGEQYF
TRBV5-1	TRBJ2-3	.	.	TGCGCCAGCAGCCCCGAGGGGACCGCAGATACGCAGTATTTT	CASSPEGTADTQYF
TRBV29-1	TRBJ2-1	.	many	TGCAGCGTCGAAAGTAGGGATGAGCAGTTCTTC	CSVESRDEQFF
TRBV20-1	TRBJ1-1	.	.	TGCAGTGCTAGAGATTATCAGGAGAACACTGAAGCTTTCTTT	CSARDYQENTEAFF
TRBV6-2/TRBV6-3	TRBJ2-7	TRBD1	many	TGTGCCAGCAGGGGGACAGGGATCTACGAGCAGTACTTC	CASRGTGIYEQYF
TRBV27	TRBJ2-1	.	many	TGTGCCAGCAGTTTAACGGCTAGCTCCTACAATGAGCAGTTCTTC	CASSLTASSYNEQFF
TRBV6-5	TRBJ2-1	TRBD1	many	TGTGCCAGCAGTTACTCGGTGGGACAGGGGTTTGAGCAGTTCTTC	CASSYSVGQGFEQFF
TRBV28	TRBJ2-2	TRBD1	.	TGTGCCAGCAGCCACTTCGGACAGGGGGGGAACACCGGGGAGCTGTTTTTT	CASSHFGQGGNTGELFF
TRBV2	TRBJ2-3	TRBD2	.	TGTGCCAGCAGTGAGTGGGCTAGCGGGAGGGGCACAGATACGCAGTATTTT	CASSEWASGRGTDTQYF
TRBV7-2	TRBJ2-2	.	many	TGTGCCAGCAGCTTAGGGTACAACACCGGGGAGCTGTTTTTT	CASSLGYNTGELFF
TRBV5-1	TRBJ2-3	TRBD2	.	TGCGCCAGCAGCCCAGGAGGACTAGCGGTCACAGATACGCAGTATTTT	CASSPGGLAVTDTQYF
TRBV20-1	TRBJ2-1	.	many	TGCAGTGCTCAGGTTCGGCGGGGTTCATCCTACAATGAGCAGTTCTTC	CSAQVRRGSSYNEQFF
TRBV5-1	TRBJ2-7	TRBD2	many	TGCGCCAGCAGCCCCGGACTAGCGGGGGGGGCCTCCTACGAGCAGTACTTC	CASSPGLAGGASYEQYF
TRBV20-1	TRBJ2-3	TRBD1	many	TGCAGTGTTGACAGGGGGGTGGATACGCAGTATTTT	CSVDRGVDTQYF